These T cell receptor beta chains were read from a single sample in a study of T cells in tuberculosis. TCRdb's copy holds only in-frame clones and misses some; the assay was immunoSEQ multiplex PCR. The profile covers 40,000 to 45,000 clones, with about 95% appearing a single time and roughly 7% taken by the ten largest. The sequencing input was PBMCs. The receptors were gathered from a donor between 10 and 35 years old with latent tuberculosis or without tuberculosis infection. CDR3s include the opening cysteine and the closing phenylalanine or tryptophan. The D gene is left open where the match is weak. Clone sizes are given selectively: once, few, many, or a class where the clone is expanded.

TRBD1	NA	TRBV7-9	TRBJ2-7	CASSLEIGRQGSSYEQYF	TGTGCCAGCAGCTTAGAAATCGGTCGACAGGGAAGCTCCTACGAGCAGTACTTC
TRBD2	NA	TRBV5-1	TRBJ2-7	CASSLGTSVSYEQYF	TGCGCCAGCAGCTTGGGGACTAGCGTCTCCTACGAGCAGTACTTC
NA	NA	TRBV30	TRBJ2-7	CAWTGGQQGVLSYEQYF	TGTGCCTGGACCGGGGGGCAACAGGGGGTCCTCTCCTACGAGCAGTACTTC
NA	NA	TRBV7-3	TRBJ2-1	CASSSTGSTAYNEQFF	TGTGCCAGCAGCTCCACCGGGAGCACCGCCTACAATGAGCAGTTCTTC
NA	NA	TRBV27	TRBJ1-5	CASSLRGSLYEPQHF	TGTGCCAGCAGTTTAAGGGGGAGCCTATATGAGCCCCAGCATTTT
TRBD2	NA	TRBV2	TRBJ2-1	CASGTGLADFSEQFF	TGTGCCAGCGGGACGGGACTAGCGGATTTTAGTGAGCAGTTCTTC
NA	NA	TRBV2	TRBJ2-3	CASTESSGFTDTQYF	TGTGCCAGCACCGAGAGTAGCGGCTTCACAGATACGCAGTATTTT
TRBD1	once	TRBV19	TRBJ1-5	CASSKGQGNQPQHF	TGTGCCAGTAGTAAAGGACAGGGCAATCAGCCCCAGCATTTT
NA	NA	TRBV4-1	TRBJ2-2	CASMVRDSSTGELFF	TGCGCCAGCATGGTAAGGGACTCCAGCACCGGGGAGCTGTTTTTT
NA	NA	TRBV7-2	TRBJ2-2	CASSRQGLTGELFF	TGTGCCAGCAGCCGACAGGGACTTACCGGGGAGCTGTTTTTT